The clone carrying this TCR beta chain was counted at least ten times. Its antigen is currently unknown. In making TCR beta libraries, quantitative 5'-RACE with molecular barcodes was used. TCRdb re-called the 5' RACE reads through MiXCR, storing one row per CDR3 protein. The profile shows about 460,000 distinct CDR3 sequences, less than 6% of them singletons. The data were obtained in a study of CD8 T cells in ankylosing spondylitis. Findings and limits, study-wide: Clones linked with disease were CD8+ and fairly uncommon in the peripheral blood. Reports say disease-linked clones showed up significantly more in matched ankylosing spondylitis synovial fluid. Characteristic of ankylosing spondylitis blood, it appeared, was a TCR beta motif comprising eight highly homologous variants.

V dropped 4 bases and J dropped 3 bases, with 7 bases sitting between them. Germline V CDR1 and CDR2: MNHEY, SVGEGT. The CDR3 has 12 amino acids. This chain uses TRBV6-2 or TRBV6-3 with TRBJ2-7; D is ambiguous. This TCR was recovered from a male donor with ankylosing spondylitis. Sequenced sample: blood, either unsorted or a sorted T cell fraction (not recorded which). The CDR3: CASSFHSYEQYF. The CDR3 nucleotides read TGTGCCAGCAGTTTCCACAGCTACGAGCAGTACTTC.